What follows are 16 T cell receptor beta chains derived from one specimen sequenced in a study of T cell repertoires in aging, cancer and after chemotherapy. Multiplex touch-down PCR with TRB-A/B primers amplified rearranged V-D-J TRB sequences. TCRdb re-analysed the multiplex PCR reads in MiXCR, keeping a single row per CDR3 protein. The table lists roughly 6,400 distinct CDR3 sequences, just under 30% of them singletons. Amplification of TCR beta used genomic DNA extracted from peripheral blood. Sequenced input: blood. The receptors were gathered from a human donor in good health.

The rearrangement links TRBV4-1 to TRBJ2-1, with TRBD2 identical over 9 bases. Germline CDR1 MGHRA, CDR2 YSYEKL. The trim removed 1 base at V and 10 bases at J, leaving 5 bases unmatched. The CDR3 runs 14 residues. CDR3 DNA sequence: TGCGCCAGCAGCCAAGGGCTAGCGGGGATCGAGCAGTTCTTC. Protein sequence: CASSQGLAGIEQFF.

Within the sample, this clonotype is medium-sized. The chain combines TRBV11-3 with TRBJ1-1; D call uncertain. Germline V gives CDR1 SGHNT, CDR2 YENEEA. The CDR3 runs to 14 residues. Trimming left V 1 base short and J 2 bases short, with 8 bases between. CDR3 sequence: CASSLARFNTEAFF. CDR3 nucleotides: TGTGCCAGCAGCTTAGCCAGGTTCAACACTGAAGCTTTCTTT.

The rearrangement uses TRBV30 and TRBJ2-3, with no clear D. CDR1 GTSNPN and CDR2 SVGIG come from the germline V gene (reference sequence). The CDR3 is 13 residues long. Between the trimmed V and J ends, which lost 1 base and 2 bases, there was a span of 7 bases. The CDR3 DNA is TGTGCCTGGAGTGGGGCGAACACAGATACGCAGTATTTT. It is translated as CAWSGANTDTQYF.

The CDR3 bases are TGCGCCAGCAGCTTGAGGGGAATCAACTACAATGAGCAGTTCTTC. Translating it yields CASSLRGINYNEQFF. V usage is TRBV5-1 and J usage is TRBJ2-1; weak D call: TRBD1 (5 bases). V was shortened by 1 base and J by 3 bases, with 11 bases between the two germline ends. This CDR3 is built from 15 residues. Germline values: CDR1 SGHRS, CDR2 YFSETQ.

Relative to its sample, this clonotype is medium-sized (0.01 to 0.1%). The chain carries TRBV27 and TRBJ2-7; TRBD1 agrees at 9 bases. With V trimmed by 5 bases and J by 3 bases, 26 bases remained unmatched. Germline V lookup: CDR1 MNHEY, CDR2 SMNVEV (reference sequence). CDR3 length: 21 amino acids. The CDR3 DNA follows: TGTGCCAGCAGTCCCGGGACAGGGAGAGTAGGTCTATCGGATTCGGGCTACGAGCAGTACTTC. It yields the protein CASSPGTGRVGLSDSGYEQYF.

The chain employs TRBV6-4 and TRBJ2-3; TRBD2 matches at 8 bases. The CDR3 runs to 15 residues. Germline V gives CDR1 MRHNA, CDR2 SNTAGT. J gave up 0 bases and V 2 bases, and 1 base lay outside the gene matches. This CDR3 reads CASSDSGGSTDTQYF. In nucleotides, the CDR3 is TGTGCCAGCAGTGACAGCGGGGGTAGCACAGATACGCAGTATTTT.

The V gene is TRBV7-2, the J gene TRBJ2-1; D gene unclear. The V gene's germline CDR1 is SGHTA and CDR2 FQGNSA. This CDR3 contains 13 residues. Trimming left V 3 bases short and J 8 bases short, with 11 bases between. CDR3 DNA: TGTGCCAGCAGCTTGCTGTCTGCGGATGAGCAGTTCTTC. Translated: CASSLLSADEQFF.

This chain joins TRBV5-8 and TRBJ2-1; D unresolved. The CDR3 runs 15 residues. V was shortened by 0 bases and J by 0 bases, with 7 bases between the two germline ends. Germline V lookup: CDR1 SGHTS, CDR2 YDEGEE. Written as DNA, the CDR3 is TGTGCCAGCAGCTTGGGAGGACGCTCCTACAATGAGCAGTTCTTC. Protein: CASSLGGRSYNEQFF.

This chain joins TRBV28 and TRBJ2-1, with D uncertain. The V and J ends lost 3 bases and 12 bases respectively, with 9 bases between them. This CDR3 comprises 11 residues. Germline-derived CDR1 and CDR2 are MDHEN and SYDVKM. CDR3 amino acids: CASSLGRGQFF. The DNA of the CDR3 is TGTGCCAGCAGTTTGGGTAGAGGGCAGTTCTTC.

V and J are TRBV18 and TRBJ1-1; D is unresolved. The V end lost 2 bases, the J end lost 4 bases, and 5 bases lay between the germline ends. This CDR3 is 12 amino acids long. Germline V gene lookup returns CDR1 KGHSH and CDR2 LQKENI. DNA of the CDR3: TGTGCCAGCTCACCATTTACCACTGAAGCTTTCTTT. Residues: CASSPFTTEAFF.

This clonotype is medium-sized within its sample. The chain combines TRBV5-4 with TRBJ2-5, with D possibly TRBD2 on 6 matching bases. The CDR3 sequence is 18 residues long. The V end was cut by 4 bases, the J end by 5 bases, with 27 bases between. The germline V gene encodes CDR1 SGHNT and CDR2 YYREEE (reference sequence). CDR3 amino acids: CASSGSLAGTTTGETQYF. CDR3 coding DNA: TGTGCCAGCAGCGGGTCTCTTGCGGGAACTACGACGGGCGAGACCCAGTACTTC.

This chain links TRBV6-4 with TRBJ2-2, with D perhaps matching TRBD2 (5 bases). This CDR3 is 14 amino acids long. Germline CDR1 reads MRHNA; CDR2 reads SNTAGT. Trimming took off 5 bases at V and 4 bases at J, with 11 bases between the two ends. Here the CDR3 reads CASSPSGSTGELFF. CDR3 nucleotides: TGTGCCAGCAGTCCCTCGGGGAGCACCGGGGAGCTGTTTTTT.

V and J are TRBV20-1 and TRBJ2-3, with TRBD1 identical over 8 bases. The germline CDR1 and CDR2 sequences are DFQATT and SNEGSKA (reference sequence). The length of the CDR3 is 14 residues. The V segment lost 0 bases and the J segment 4 bases; nucleotides outside the gene matches: 3. The CDR3 is CSARDQGAADTQYF. The CDR3 DNA is TGCAGTGCTAGAGATCAGGGGGCGGCAGATACGCAGTATTTT.

The rearrangement joins TRBV11-1 to TRBJ2-1; D is perhaps TRBD1 (5 bases). Germline V CDR1 and CDR2: SGHAT, FQDESV (reference sequence). This CDR3 region has 14 residues. Trimming removed 5 bases from V and 3 bases from J, with 11 bases in between. The CDR3 nucleotides read TGTGCCAGCAGCCCAGGGAATAACTACAATGAGCAGTTCTTC. Translated, it gives CASSPGNNYNEQFF.

The chain joins TRBV5-1 to TRBJ2-7; D gene uncertain. V gave up 0 bases and J gave up 0 bases, with 4 bases separating them. Germline V gene lookup returns CDR1 SGHRS and CDR2 YFSETQ. This CDR3 region has 13 residues. DNA of the CDR3: TGCGCCAGCAGCTTGGCCGTCTCCTACGAGCAGTACTTC. Protein sequence: CASSLAVSYEQYF.

About this clonotype: Since a much larger clone is just one base distant, this may be a read error. The chain recombines TRBV30 with TRBJ1-2; D uncertain. Germline values: CDR1 GTSNPN, CDR2 SVGIG (reference sequence). Trimming pared 5 bases from V and 4 bases from J, leaving 17 bases between. This CDR3 has 14 residues. In nucleotides, the CDR3 is TGTGCCTGGCGACCCGGGCCTTCGGCCTATGGCTACACCTTC. It yields the protein CAWRPGPSAYGYTF. The whole variable domain, remainder taken from reference TRBV30 and TRBJ1-2, is SQTIHQWPATLVQPVGSPLSLECTVEGTSNPNLYWYRQAAGRGLQLLFYSVGIGQISSEVPQNLSASRPQDRQFILSSKKLLLSDSGFYLCAWRPGPSAYGYTFGSGTRLTVV.